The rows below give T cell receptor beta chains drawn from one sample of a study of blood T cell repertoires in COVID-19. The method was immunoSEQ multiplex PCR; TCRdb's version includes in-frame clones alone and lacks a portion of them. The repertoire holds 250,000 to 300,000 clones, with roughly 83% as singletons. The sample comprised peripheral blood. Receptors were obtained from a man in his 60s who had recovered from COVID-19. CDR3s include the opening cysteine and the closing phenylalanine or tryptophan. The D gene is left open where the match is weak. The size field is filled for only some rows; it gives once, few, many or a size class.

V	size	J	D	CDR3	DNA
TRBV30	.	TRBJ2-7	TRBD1	CAWSQGAGYEQYF	TGTGCCTGGAGTCAGGGGGCCGGGTACGAGCAGTACTTC
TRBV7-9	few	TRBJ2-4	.	CASSLASGGLAKNIQYF	TGTGCCAGCAGCTTAGCGTCCGGGGGATTAGCCAAAAACATTCAGTACTTC
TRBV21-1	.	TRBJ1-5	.	CASSRQGSNQPQHF	TGTGCCAGCAGCCGCCAGGGAAGCAATCAGCCCCAGCATTTT
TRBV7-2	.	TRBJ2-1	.	CASSLFMRGALDEQFF	TGTGCCAGCAGCTTATTTATGCGGGGCGCACTCGATGAGCAGTTCTTC
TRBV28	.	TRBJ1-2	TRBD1	CASSFTTGTGRYGYTF	TGTGCCAGCAGTTTTACTACCGGGACAGGGCGCTATGGCTACACCTTC
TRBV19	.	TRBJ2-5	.	CATSNRARETQYF	TGTGCCACCTCAAACAGGGCTCGGGAGACCCAGTACTTC
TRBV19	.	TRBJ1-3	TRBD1	CATITGGSRNTIYF	TGTGCGACCATTACAGGGGGCTCTCGAAACACCATATATTTT
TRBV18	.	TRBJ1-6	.	CASSPKGSYNSPLHF	TGTGCCAGCTCACCAAAGGGGTCCTATAATTCACCCCTCCACTTT
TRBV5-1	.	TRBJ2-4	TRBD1	CASSADRGTKNIQYF	TGCGCCAGCAGCGCAGACAGGGGAACCAAAAACATTCAGTACTTC
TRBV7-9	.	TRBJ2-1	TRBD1	CASSVTGAHSYNEQFF	TGTGCCAGCAGCGTTACAGGGGCCCATAGTTACAATGAGCAGTTCTTC
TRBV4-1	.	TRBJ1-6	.	CASSQASSYNSPLHF	TGCGCCAGCAGCCAAGCCAGCTCCTATAATTCACCCCTCCACTTT
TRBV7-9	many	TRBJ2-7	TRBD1	CASSLQGASYEQYF	TGTGCCAGCAGCTTACAGGGGGCCTCCTACGAGCAGTACTTC
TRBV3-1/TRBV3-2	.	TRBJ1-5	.	CASSQDSGGGQPQHF	TGTGCCAGCAGCCAAGATTCGGGGGGCGGTCAGCCCCAGCATTTT
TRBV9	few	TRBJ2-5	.	CASSLGTPFQETQYF	TGTGCCAGCAGCCTCGGGACACCTTTTCAAGAGACCCAGTACTTC
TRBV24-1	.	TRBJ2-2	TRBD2	CATSAGGGTGELFF	TGTGCCACCAGTGCGGGAGGAGGGACCGGGGAGCTGTTTTTT
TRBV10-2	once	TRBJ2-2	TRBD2	CASSVASGLAGELFF	TGCGCCAGCAGTGTCGCTAGCGGGCTAGCCGGGGAGCTGTTTTTT
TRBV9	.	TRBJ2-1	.	CASTFSYNEQFF	TGTGCCAGCACTTTTTCCTACAATGAGCAGTTCTTC
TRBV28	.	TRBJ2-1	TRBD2	CASRSTGTRAHNEQFF	TGTGCCAGCAGATCAACCGGGACTAGAGCCCACAATGAGCAGTTCTTC
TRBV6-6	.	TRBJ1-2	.	CASSRSRGEGYTF	TGTGCCAGCAGCAGGTCCAGGGGTGAGGGCTACACCTTC
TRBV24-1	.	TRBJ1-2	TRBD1	CATSDSKPTGEGLYGYTF	TGTGCCACCAGTGATAGCAAACCGACAGGGGAAGGACTCTATGGCTACACCTTC
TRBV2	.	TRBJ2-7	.	CASRDWHSYEQYF	TGTGCCAGCAGGGACTGGCACTCCTACGAGCAGTACTTC
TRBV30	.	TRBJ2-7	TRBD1	CAWSAGQGPYEQYF	TGTGCCTGGAGTGCGGGACAGGGACCCTACGAGCAGTACTTC
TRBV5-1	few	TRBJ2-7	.	CASSAGVYEQYF	TGCGCCAGCAGCGCAGGGGTTTACGAGCAGTACTTC
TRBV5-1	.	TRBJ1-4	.	CASSSKQGFSGEKLFF	TGCGCCAGCAGCTCAAAGCAGGGTTTTTCGGGTGAAAAACTGTTTTTT
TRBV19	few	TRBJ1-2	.	CASSAANYGYTF	TGTGCCAGTAGCGCAGCTAACTATGGCTACACCTTC
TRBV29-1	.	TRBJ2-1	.	CSVVGEYDNEQFF	TGCAGCGTTGTCGGGGAATACGACAATGAGCAGTTCTTC
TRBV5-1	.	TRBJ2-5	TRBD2	CASSPGLAGGQETQYF	TGCGCCAGCAGCCCAGGACTAGCGGGGGGCCAAGAGACCCAGTACTTC
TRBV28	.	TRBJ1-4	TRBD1	CASKSFVAGQGGEKLFF	TGTGCCAGCAAATCATTCGTTGCGGGACAGGGCGGAGAAAAACTGTTTTTT
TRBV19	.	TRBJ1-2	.	CASSIAGTNYGYTF	TGTGCCAGTAGTATCGCAGGAACTAACTATGGCTACACCTTC
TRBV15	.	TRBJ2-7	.	CATSRDRGWYEQYF	TGTGCCACCAGCAGAGATAGGGGCTGGTACGAGCAGTACTTC
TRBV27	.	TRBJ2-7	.	CASSRRKSSYEQYF	TGTGCCAGCAGCCGGAGGAAGAGCTCCTACGAGCAGTACTTC
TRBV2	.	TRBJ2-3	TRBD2	CASSGTSGSTDTQYF	TGTGCCAGCAGTGGGACTAGCGGGAGCACAGATACGCAGTATTTT
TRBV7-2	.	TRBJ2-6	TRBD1	CASRRTGGSGANVLTF	TGTGCCAGCAGAAGGACAGGGGGTTCTGGGGCCAACGTCCTGACTTTC
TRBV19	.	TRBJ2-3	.	CASRVGGGTDTQYF	TGTGCCAGTAGGGTCGGGGGTGGCACAGATACGCAGTATTTT
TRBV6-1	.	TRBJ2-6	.	CASSELSAGQHFSGANVLTF	TGTGCCAGCAGTGAACTCTCCGCGGGACAGCATTTCTCTGGGGCCAACGTCCTGACTTTC
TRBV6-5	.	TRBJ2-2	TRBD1	CASRTDRTYTGELFF	TGTGCCAGCAGAACGGACAGGACCTACACCGGGGAGCTGTTTTTT
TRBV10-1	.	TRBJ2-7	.	CASGDRYYEQYF	TGCGCCAGCGGAGACAGATACTACGAGCAGTACTTC
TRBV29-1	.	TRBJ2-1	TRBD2	CSATTSGYNEQFF	TGCAGCGCAACGACTAGCGGTTACAATGAGCAGTTCTTC
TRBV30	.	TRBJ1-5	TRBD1	CAWSIRGSAGNQPQHF	TGTGCCTGGAGTATCAGGGGGTCGGCGGGCAATCAGCCCCAGCATTTT
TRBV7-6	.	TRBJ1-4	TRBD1	CASSRDRQGPEKLFF	TGTGCCAGCAGCCGAGACCGACAGGGTCCGGAAAAACTGTTTTTT
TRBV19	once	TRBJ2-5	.	CASSKQGRRSETQYF	TGTGCCAGTAGTAAACAGGGTAGGCGTTCAGAGACCCAGTACTTC
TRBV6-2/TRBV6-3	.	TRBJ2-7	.	CASSQGGRSYEQYF	TGTGCCAGCAGTCAGGGGGGCCGATCCTACGAGCAGTACTTC
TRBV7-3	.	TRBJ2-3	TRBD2	CASSLLAGGPTDTQYF	TGTGCCAGCAGCCTACTAGCGGGGGGACCCACAGATACGCAGTATTTT
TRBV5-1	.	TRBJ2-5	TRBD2	CASRKWTSGSQETQYF	TGCGCCAGCAGGAAGTGGACTAGCGGGAGCCAAGAGACCCAGTACTTC
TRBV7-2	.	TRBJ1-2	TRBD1	CASSPGTGTNYGYTF	TGTGCCAGCAGCCCAGGGACAGGGACAAACTATGGCTACACCTTC
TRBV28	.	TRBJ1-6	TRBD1	CASRTQGSSGSPLHF	TGTGCCAGCAGAACACAGGGGTCTTCGGGTTCACCCCTCCACTTT
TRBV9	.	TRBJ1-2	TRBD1	CASSKNRGGYGYTF	TGTGCCAGCAGCAAAAACAGGGGTGGCTATGGCTACACCTTC
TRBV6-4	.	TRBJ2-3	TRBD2	CATREGRNTQYF	TGTGCCACGCGGGAGGGCCGAAATACGCAGTATTTT
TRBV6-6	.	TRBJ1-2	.	CASRGTGGAENGYTF	TGTGCCAGCAGAGGGACGGGGGGCGCGGAAAATGGCTACACCTTC